Listed here are 22 T cell receptor beta chains from one sample, sequenced in a study of blood T cell repertoires in COVID-19. Only in-frame clones appear in the TCRdb table, and some are missing; sequencing was by immunoSEQ multiplex PCR. The sample includes 300,000 to 350,000 clones, around nine tenths of them seen just once. Sequencing was done on a sample of PBMCs or T cells enriched from blood (not recorded which). Receptor source: a woman in her 30s who had been exposed to COVID-19.

The rearrangement joins TRBV12-5 to TRBJ2-7, with 15 bases aligning to TRBD2. The germline gives CDR1 LGHNT, CDR2 FRNRAP. The ends lost 6 bases at V and 1 base at J; junction bases unmatched: 1. The CDR3 is 15 amino acids. The DNA of the CDR3 is TGTGCTAGTGGCGGACTAGCGGGGGGGTCCTACGAGCAGTACTTC. It translates to CASGGLAGGSYEQYF.

The chain links TRBV5-4 to TRBJ2-2; 7 nucleotides agree with TRBD2. Trimming at V came to 0 bases and at J to 4 bases, leaving 3 bases not matched to a gene. Germline assignment: CDR1 SGHNT and CDR2 YYREEE (reference sequence). This CDR3 comprises 15 residues. CDR3 nucleotides: TGTGCCAGCAGCTTGGCCTCTAGCGGCACCGGGGAGCTGTTTTTT. It is translated as CASSLASSGTGELFF.

A remark on this clone: Within the sample, other DNA sequences also encode this same CDR3. V usage is TRBV7-9 and J usage is TRBJ2-5; possible D gene TRBD2, 5 bases. Germline CDR1 and CDR2: SEHNR and FQNEAQ (reference sequence). Trimming pared 4 bases from V and 5 bases from J, leaving 11 bases between. CDR3 length equals 13 residues. The DNA for the CDR3 is TGTGCCAGCAGCTGGGGAGTTCAGGAGACCCAGTACTTC. Residues: CASSWGVQETQYF.

Comment on this clone: A junction boundary mismatches the germline segment, possibly from a read error. The V call is TRBV2, the J call TRBJ2-7, with 8 bases aligning to TRBD1. The germline V gene has CDR1 SNHLY and CDR2 FYNNEI. The CDR3 length is 12 residues. The CDR3, as DNA: TGTGCCAGCGGGTTAGGACAGGGACGGATCCGCTTC. Protein: CASGLGQGRIRF.

This chain joins TRBV25-1 and TRBJ1-4; a possible D gene is TRBD1 (6 bases). Germline V gives CDR1 MGHDK, CDR2 SYGVNS. The CDR3 sequence is 13 residues long. Trimming took off 5 bases at V and 7 bases at J, with 11 bases between the two ends. This CDR3 reads CASSQGLGEKLFF. The CDR3 DNA is TGTGCCAGCAGTCAGGGGCTCGGTGAAAAACTGTTTTTT.

V and J are TRBV18 and TRBJ2-4; 7 bases line up with TRBD1. The CDR3 consists of 14 residues. The V gene end was trimmed by 1 base and the J gene end by 5 bases; junction bases not matched to a gene: 2. Germline V gene sequence: CDR1 KGHSH, CDR2 LQKENI. In DNA form, the CDR3 reads TGTGCCAGCTCACCACGGCAGGGGGAAAACATTCAGTACTTC. This codes for CASSPRQGENIQYF.

This sequence joins TRBV11-2 and TRBJ2-4, with D possibly being TRBD1 (6 bases). V dropped 1 base and J dropped 0 bases, with 10 bases sitting between them. In germline, CDR1 is SGHAT, CDR2 FQNNGV. The CDR3 is 16 residues long. CDR3 nucleotides: TGTGCCAGCAGCTTAGCGTTGGGACAAGCCAAAAACATTCAGTACTTC. This gives the protein CASSLALGQAKNIQYF.

As regards this clone: Distinct nucleotide sequences in the sample also encode this CDR3. The rearrangement joins TRBV15 to TRBJ2-7, with TRBD2 matching 9 bases. V lost 1 base to trimming and J lost 2 bases; unmatched junction nucleotides: 3. The CDR3 is made up of 15 amino acids. Germline CDR1 is LNHNV and CDR2 is YYDKDF (reference sequence). The chain's CDR3 is CATSRGLAATYEQYF. CDR3 sequence (DNA): TGTGCCACCAGCAGAGGACTAGCGGCGACCTACGAGCAGTACTTC.

The J gene is TRBJ1-1, the V gene TRBV28, with D perhaps TRBD1 (6 bases). The V end was cut by 7 bases, the J end by 4 bases, with 22 bases between. The germline gives CDR1 MDHEN, CDR2 SYDVKM. The CDR3 consists of 16 residues. Written as DNA, the CDR3 is TGTGCCAGCAAGTTTACTTCACAGGGTCAGAGCACTGAAGCTTTCTTT. Translated, it gives CASKFTSQGQSTEAFF.

The chain is built from TRBV30 and TRBJ1-1, with D perhaps TRBD1 (5 bases). Germline-derived CDR1 and CDR2 are GTSNPN and SVGIG (reference sequence). Trimming cost V 5 bases and J 1 base, with 8 bases left between them. This CDR3 is 12 amino acids long. The DNA of the CDR3 is TGTGCCTGGGACAGAAAGAACACTGAAGCTTTCTTT. Translation gives CAWDRKNTEAFF.

J is TRBJ2-5 and V is TRBV19; 7 bases match TRBD1. V was pared by 3 bases and J by 5 bases, with 12 bases of the junction left unmatched. Germline assignment: CDR1 LNHDA and CDR2 SQIVND (reference sequence). The CDR3 covers 16 residues. CDR3 residues: CASSIFGTATGETQYF. The CDR3 region has the DNA TGTGCCAGTAGTATCTTTGGGACAGCGACAGGGGAGACCCAGTACTTC.

V is TRBV5-1 and J is TRBJ2-1; D gene unclear. From germline, CDR1 is SGHRS and CDR2 YFSETQ. The V end lost 2 bases, the J end lost 5 bases, and 11 bases lay between the germline ends. The CDR3 sequence is 14 residues long. The CDR3 reads CASSFPEPHNEQFF. The CDR3 coding sequence is TGCGCCAGCAGCTTCCCGGAGCCCCACAATGAGCAGTTCTTC. Full variable domain (outside the CDR3, taken from reference TRBV5-1 and TRBJ2-1): KAGVTQTPRYLIKTRGQQVTLSCSPISGHRSVSWYQQTPGQGLQFLFEYFSETQRNKGNFPGRFSGRQFSNSRSEMNVSTLELGDSALYLCASSFPEPHNEQFFGPGTRLTVL.

Concerning this clone: Other DNA sequences in the same sample also yield this CDR3. The V and J genes are TRBV15 and TRBJ2-1; possible D gene TRBD1, 7 bases. V gave up 2 bases and J gave up 5 bases, with 10 bases separating them. The CDR3 is 14 amino acids. Germline-derived CDR1 and CDR2 are LNHNV and YYDKDF (reference sequence). The CDR3 spells CATSRPGGNNEQFF. The CDR3 DNA sequence: TGTGCCACCAGCAGACCAGGGGGGAACAATGAGCAGTTCTTC.

This rearrangement joins TRBV4-1 to TRBJ1-2, with 8 positions matching TRBD1. V gave up 0 bases and J gave up 5 bases; unmatched junction bases: 5. The germline gives CDR1 MGHRA, CDR2 YSYEKL. The CDR3 totals 15 residues. The DNA for the CDR3 is TGCGCCAGCAGCCAAGAAGGACAGGGCCTATATGGCTACACCTTC. Its translation: CASSQEGQGLYGYTF.

The chain combines TRBV7-2 with TRBJ1-1, with D unclear. The CDR3 is 14 amino acids. Germline-derived CDR1 and CDR2 are SGHTA and FQGNSA. The V and J ends lost 1 base and 1 base respectively, with 7 bases between them. This chain's CDR3 is CASSLVGQNTEAFF. Here the CDR3 DNA reads TGTGCCAGCAGCTTAGTGGGCCAGAACACTGAAGCTTTCTTT. Variable domain in full (rest from reference TRBV7-2 and TRBJ1-1): GAGVSQSPSNKVTEKGKDVELRCDPISGHTALYWYRQSLGQGLEFLIYFQGNSAPDKSGLPSDRFSAERTGGSVSTLTIQRTQQEDSAVYLCASSLVGQNTEAFFGQGTRLTVV.

This chain joins TRBV19 and TRBJ2-2, with TRBD2 matching 7 bases. The germline gives CDR1 LNHDA, CDR2 SQIVND (reference sequence). The V and J ends lost 9 bases and 0 bases, in that order; junction bases with no gene match: 10. The CDR3 consists of 16 residues. CDR3 coding DNA: TGTGCCAGCAGCCCACTTGCGGGAGCGAACACCGGGGAGCTGTTTTTT. Translating it yields CASSPLAGANTGELFF.

V and J are TRBV30 and TRBJ1-6; D is unresolved. Trimming shortened V by 5 bases and J by 5 bases, and 7 bases separated the two germline ends. The CDR3 totals 12 residues. Germline lookup yields CDR1 GTSNPN and CDR2 SVGIG (reference sequence). The CDR3 coding sequence is TGTGCCTGGGTGCACAATAATTCACCCCTCCACTTT. The encoded protein is CAWVHNNSPLHF.

V and J are TRBV28 and TRBJ1-1; D possibly corresponds to TRBD1 (5 bases). Trimming shortened V by 6 bases and J by 8 bases, and 16 bases separated the two germline ends. CDR1 MDHEN and CDR2 SYDVKM come from the germline V gene. The CDR3 extends over 13 amino acids. CDR3 loop: CASSRTGGREAFF. CDR3 sequence (DNA): TGTGCCAGCAGCCGAACGGGGGGTAGGGAAGCTTTCTTT.

The chain is built from TRBV5-1 and TRBJ2-3; 10 nucleotides line up with TRBD1. J gave up 1 base and V 7 bases, and 3 bases lay outside the gene matches. The CDR3 consists of 14 residues. Germline-derived CDR1 and CDR2 are SGHRS and YFSETQ. CDR3 nucleotide sequence: TGCGCCAGCGCCGGGACAGGGGGCACAGATACGCAGTATTTT. Its translation: CASAGTGGTDTQYF.

The chain is built from TRBV12-3 or TRBV12-4 and TRBJ2-5, with D possibly matching TRBD2 (5 bases). This CDR3 is built from 13 residues. V was trimmed by 0 bases and J by 7 bases, leaving 9 bases between them. CDR3 amino acids: CASSLAVRGTQYF. CDR3 bases: TGTGCCAGCAGTTTAGCGGTCCGGGGGACCCAGTACTTC.

The chain links TRBV19 to TRBJ2-7; the D gene is possibly TRBD1 (6 bases). The germline V and J ends were trimmed by 5 bases and 0 bases, with 8 bases remaining between them. The CDR3 runs 13 residues. The germline V gene has CDR1 LNHDA and CDR2 SQIVND (reference sequence). CDR3 amino acids: CASSQGSSYEQYF. The DNA of the CDR3 is TGTGCCAGTAGTCAGGGGAGCTCCTACGAGCAGTACTTC.

In its sample, this clone was seen a few times. V usage is TRBV7-9 and J usage is TRBJ2-1; 10 nucleotides align to TRBD2. Trimming took 7 bases from V and 7 from J; bases not matched to a gene: 13. The CDR3 sequence is 16 residues long. Germline CDR1 reads SEHNR; CDR2 reads FQNEAQ (reference sequence). The CDR3 is CASTLSGRAFGNEQFF. The CDR3 nucleotides are TGTGCCAGCACCCTAAGCGGGAGGGCCTTCGGGAATGAGCAGTTCTTC. The full variable domain, rest sourced from reference TRBV7-9 and TRBJ2-1, is DTGVSQNPRHKITKRGQNVTFRCDPISEHNRLYWYRQTLGQGPEFLTYFQNEAQLEKSRLLSDRFSAERPKGSFSTLEIQRTEQGDSAMYLCASTLSGRAFGNEQFFGPGTRLTVL.